Presented here are 26 T cell receptor beta chains from one specimen sequenced in a study of response to subunit inactivated influenza vaccine. Each CDR3 protein is one row after TCRdb ran MiXCR on the RT-PCR reads. The table lists around 500,000 distinct CDR3 sequences, approximately 11% of them singletons. The input for sequencing was PBMCs from blood, taken roughly 47 days after vaccination. Source of these receptors: a man aged 45-60 years who received an inactivated influenza vaccine.

This chain uses TRBV18 with TRBJ2-1, with 7 nucleotides matching TRBD2. The CDR3 runs to 15 residues. CDR1 and CDR2 (germline): KGHSH, LQKENI. The V segment lost 2 bases and the J segment 2 bases; nucleotides outside the gene matches: 3. The CDR3 sequence is CASSPTSGTYNEQFF. DNA for the CDR3: TGTGCCAGCTCACCAACCAGCGGGACCTACAATGAGCAGTTCTTC.

This clonotype was seen a handful of times. This sequence joins TRBV12-3 or TRBV12-4 and TRBJ2-7, with a possible D match to TRBD2 (5 bases). The CDR3 runs to 12 residues. The V end lost 2 bases, the J end lost 5 bases, and 7 bases lay between the germline ends. The DNA of the CDR3 is TGTGCCAGCAGTTTACGGGGAGACGAGCAGTACTTC. Translation: CASSLRGDEQYF.

This clonotype was observed a single time. V gene TRBV6-1 combines with J gene TRBJ1-4; tentatively, D is TRBD1 (5 bases). Germline assignment: CDR1 MNHNS and CDR2 SASEGT. V was clipped by 2 bases and J by 7 bases, with 14 bases between them. CDR3 length: 15 residues. The CDR3 sequence is CASSESWGHIEKLFF. CDR3 DNA: TGTGCCAGCAGTGAAAGTTGGGGCCATATTGAAAAACTGTTTTTT.

This CDR3 is CASSLRTSGSSTDTQYF. For the CDR3, the DNA is TGCGCCAGCAGCCTCCGGACTAGCGGGTCTAGCACAGATACGCAGTATTTT. The V gene is TRBV5-1, the J gene TRBJ2-3; 11 nucleotides line up with TRBD2. The CDR3 sequence is 17 residues long. Germline loops: CDR1 SGHRS, CDR2 YFSETQ. The ends lost 4 bases at V and 0 bases at J; junction bases unmatched: 7. The whole variable domain, filled in from reference TRBV5-1 and TRBJ2-3, reads KAGVTQTPRYLIKTRGQQVTLSCSPISGHRSVSWYQQTPGQGLQFLFEYFSETQRNKGNFPGRFSGRQFSNSRSEMNVSTLELGDSALYLCASSLRTSGSSTDTQYFGPGTRLTVL.

The chain links TRBV14 to TRBJ2-2, with no clear D. The CDR3 has 16 residues. Trimming shortened V by 1 base and J by 0 bases, and 9 bases separated the two germline ends. CDR1 and CDR2 (germline): SGHDN, FVKESK. DNA of the CDR3: TGTGCCAGCAGCCAAGTCATAGCTCCGAACACCGGGGAGCTGTTTTTT. Amino acid sequence: CASSQVIAPNTGELFF.

The sample holds many counts of this clonotype. The gene calls are TRBV5-1 and TRBJ2-1, with 9 nucleotides matching TRBD1. CDR1 is SGHRS, CDR2 YFSETQ, per germline. The CDR3 has 16 residues. V was pared by 0 bases and J by 1 base, with 2 bases of the junction left unmatched. CDR3 loop: CASSLGGTGSYNEQFF. The CDR3 coding sequence is TGCGCCAGCAGCTTGGGGGGGACAGGGTCCTACAATGAGCAGTTCTTC. The entire variable domain, with the rest obtained from reference TRBV5-1 and TRBJ2-1, is as follows: KAGVTQTPRYLIKTRGQQVTLSCSPISGHRSVSWYQQTPGQGLQFLFEYFSETQRNKGNFPGRFSGRQFSNSRSEMNVSTLELGDSALYLCASSLGGTGSYNEQFFGPGTRLTVL.

This clonotype was found many times. The J gene is TRBJ2-3, the V gene TRBV10-1; a possible D gene is TRBD1 (6 bases). Between the trimmed V and J ends, which lost 3 bases and 1 base, there was a span of 14 bases. Germline CDR1 WNHNN, CDR2 SYGVQD (reference sequence). This CDR3 contains 16 residues. CDR3 nucleotide sequence: TGCGCCAGCAGTGATGCCCCGGGACAACGCACAGATACGCAGTATTTT. As protein: CASSDAPGQRTDTQYF.

This clonotype was observed many times. CDR3 in amino acids: CSVEGTSGDLGQETQYF. The CDR3, as DNA: TGCAGCGTTGAAGGGACTAGCGGTGACCTAGGCCAAGAGACCCAGTACTTC. The chain has TRBV29-1 and TRBJ2-5; 10 positions agree with TRBD2. CDR3 size: 17 residues. Germline V gene data show CDR1 as SQVTM and CDR2 as ANQGSEA. Trimming took 1 base from V and 1 from J; bases not matched to a gene: 9.

There are many counts of this clonotype. The V gene is TRBV12-3 or TRBV12-4, the J gene TRBJ2-5, with D maybe TRBD2 (5 bases). V lost 4 bases and J 5 bases, leaving 20 bases between the germline ends. The CDR3 runs 16 residues. The CDR3 sequence is CASSSRLGGSLETQYF. The CDR3 nucleotides are TGTGCCAGCAGTTCCCGTTTAGGAGGATCGTTGGAGACCCAGTACTTC.

This clonotype was counted only a few times. V gene TRBV5-6 combines with J gene TRBJ2-1; 11 bases align to TRBD2. The J segment lost 15 bases and the V segment lost 4 bases, leaving 15 bases of the junction unmatched. CDR3 length: 15 amino acids. Germline values: CDR1 SGHDT, CDR2 YYEEEE. The CDR3 reads CASSNRLAGPPRWFF. CDR3 nucleotides: TGTGCCAGCAGCAACCGACTAGCGGGGCCTCCCCGGTGGTTCTTC.

This clonotype was observed a few times. This chain links TRBV5-4 with TRBJ2-2, with D maybe TRBD2 (5 bases). Between the trimmed V and J ends, which lost 4 bases and 0 bases, there was a span of 13 bases. CDR1 is SGHNT and CDR2 is YYREEE in the germline V gene (reference sequence). This CDR3 comprises 16 residues. In nucleotides, the CDR3 is TGTGCCAGCAGCCCAAGCGGACTCGCGAACACCGGGGAGCTGTTTTTT. Residues: CASSPSGLANTGELFF.

This clonotype appeared a few times. The chain couples TRBV5-1 to TRBJ2-4; tentatively, D is TRBD1 (6 bases). The germline CDR1 and CDR2 sequences are SGHRS and YFSETQ. The V end lost 0 bases, the J end lost 3 bases, and 16 bases lay between the germline ends. The CDR3 consists of 17 residues. This chain's CDR3 is CASSLERPAGDKNIQYF. The CDR3 nucleotides are TGCGCCAGCAGCTTGGAAAGGCCGGCAGGGGACAAAAACATTCAGTACTTC. The full variable domain, completed using reference TRBV5-1 and TRBJ2-4, is KAGVTQTPRYLIKTRGQQVTLSCSPISGHRSVSWYQQTPGQGLQFLFEYFSETQRNKGNFPGRFSGRQFSNSRSEMNVSTLELGDSALYLCASSLERPAGDKNIQYFGAGTRLSVL.

The chain joins TRBV20-1 to TRBJ2-1, with TRBD2 matching 13 bases. The germline V gene has CDR1 DFQATT and CDR2 SNEGSKA (reference sequence). The CDR3 extends over 14 amino acids. With 6 bases clipped from V and 9 bases from J, the junction kept 8 bases outside the gene matches. The CDR3 sequence is CSASTSGRYGEQFF. As DNA, the CDR3 is TGCAGTGCGTCGACTAGCGGGAGGTACGGTGAGCAGTTCTTC.

The chain combines TRBV3-1 with TRBJ2-3; D remains unclear. CDR1 is LGHDT, CDR2 YNNKEL, per germline (reference sequence). Trimming removed 0 bases from V and 2 bases from J, with 6 bases in between. CDR3 length: 14 amino acids. CDR3 loop: CASSQDLHTDTQYF. DNA for the CDR3: TGTGCCAGCAGCCAAGACCTCCACACAGATACGCAGTATTTT.

This clonotype was counted many times. The chain links TRBV15 to TRBJ2-7; TRBD2 matches at 10 bases. The CDR3 has 16 amino acids. Per germline, CDR1 LNHNV and CDR2 YYDKDF (reference sequence). The J segment lost 7 bases and the V segment lost 0 bases, leaving 9 bases of the junction unmatched. CDR3 protein: CATSRDPTGTSDEQYF. CDR3 coding DNA: TGTGCCACCAGCAGAGACCCGACCGGGACTAGCGATGAGCAGTACTTC. Full variable domain (rest looked up from reference TRBV15 and TRBJ2-7): DAMVIQNPRYQVTQFGKPVTLSCSQTLNHNVMYWYQQKSSQAPKLLFHYYDKDFNNEADTPDNFQSRRPNTSFCFLDIRSPGLGDTAMYLCATSRDPTGTSDEQYFGPGTRLTVT.

This chain links TRBV28 with TRBJ2-3, with 9 bases lining up with TRBD2. There are 18 residues in the CDR3. Germline loops: CDR1 MDHEN, CDR2 SYDVKM. Trimming cost V 3 bases and J 4 bases; bases outside gene matches: 14. This CDR3 is CASSLGVRTSDRADTQYF. The CDR3 DNA follows: TGTGCCAGCAGTTTGGGTGTTAGGACTAGCGATAGGGCAGATACGCAGTATTTT. The variable domain in full, completed from reference TRBV28 and TRBJ2-3, reads DVKVTQSSRYLVKRTGEKVFLECVQDMDHENMFWYRQDPGLGLRLIYFSYDVKMKEKGDIPEGYSVSREKKERFSLILESASTNQTSMYLCASSLGVRTSDRADTQYFGPGTRLTVL.

This clonotype has a handful of counts. The rearrangement joins TRBV6-1 to TRBJ2-2, with 10 bases that match TRBD2. The CDR3 has 15 residues. J was trimmed by 5 bases and V by 6 bases; bases with no gene match: 6. CDR1 and CDR2 from the germline V gene are MNHNS and SASEGT. CDR3 region: CASSPGGLATGELFF. The CDR3 DNA follows: TGTGCCAGCAGCCCTGGGGGACTAGCGACCGGGGAGCTGTTTTTT.

This clonotype has only a few counts. The rearrangement links TRBV5-1 to TRBJ2-1, with 9 positions matching TRBD2. The CDR3 runs to 15 residues. The V segment lost 4 bases and the J segment 3 bases; nucleotides outside the gene matches: 5. CDR1 and CDR2 (germline): SGHRS, YFSETQ. CDR3 DNA: TGCGCCAGCAGCATCATAGCGGGAGACTACAATGAGCAGTTCTTC. This encodes CASSIIAGDYNEQFF.

This chain uses TRBV29-1 with TRBJ2-3, with 11 bases identical to TRBD2. The germline gives CDR1 SQVTM, CDR2 ANQGSEA. V gave up 7 bases and J gave up 3 bases; unmatched junction bases: 12. The CDR3 is 16 residues long. This chain's CDR3 is CSGTIAGGPGTDTQYF. CDR3 nucleotides: TGCAGCGGTACAATAGCGGGAGGGCCTGGGACAGATACGCAGTATTTT.

This clonotype turned up a few times. This chain uses TRBV5-8 with TRBJ1-3; D gene unclear. This CDR3 comprises 16 residues. Germline loops: CDR1 SGHTS, CDR2 YDEGEE. V lost 3 bases and J lost 1, with 14 bases in between. The CDR3 loop is CASSSQTRNSGNTIYF. CDR3 sequence (DNA): TGTGCCAGCAGCTCCCAGACTCGGAATTCTGGAAACACCATATATTTT. Complete variable domain (other parts from reference TRBV5-8 and TRBJ1-3): EAGVTQSPTHLIKTRGQQATLRCSPISGHTSVYWYQQALGLGLQFLLWYDEGEERNRGNFPPRFSGRQFPNYSSELNVNALELEDSALYLCASSSQTRNSGNTIYFGEGSWLTVV.

This clonotype was observed at least ten times. The gene calls are TRBV5-1 and TRBJ2-5; no firm D call. CDR1 and CDR2 from the germline V gene are SGHRS and YFSETQ. The V gene lost 0 bases and the J gene lost 1 base, with 7 bases spanning the gap. This CDR3 contains 14 residues. The CDR3 loop is CASSLVGPQETQYF. CDR3 DNA: TGCGCCAGCAGCTTGGTTGGGCCCCAAGAGACCCAGTACTTC.

This chain links TRBV7-2 with TRBJ2-7; weak D call: TRBD1 (6 bases). V was pared by 5 bases and J by 3 bases, with 14 bases between. Germline-derived CDR1 and CDR2 are SGHTA and FQGNSA. The CDR3 has 14 residues. In nucleotides, the CDR3 is TGTGCCAGCAGCCCTACGGGACAAAACTACGAGCAGTACTTC. Protein product: CASSPTGQNYEQYF.

The chain uses TRBV14 and TRBJ2-1; no clear D. With 0 bases removed from V and 3 bases from J, the gap between germline ends came to 9 bases. CDR3 length: 15 amino acids. Per the germline V gene, CDR1 is SGHDN and CDR2 is FVKESK. CDR3 nucleotide sequence: TGTGCCAGCAGCCAAGATCATGGCAGCTACAATGAGCAGTTCTTC. Amino acid sequence: CASSQDHGSYNEQFF.

The genes are TRBV9 and TRBJ2-1; tentatively, D is TRBD2 (5 bases). CDR1 SGDLS and CDR2 YYNGEE come from the germline V gene. This CDR3 is 12 amino acids long. The V gene lost 7 bases and the J gene lost 4 bases, with 9 bases spanning the gap. The CDR3 DNA is TGTGCCAGCTCCCGGGAATACAATGAGCAGTTCTTC. It yields the protein CASSREYNEQFF.

The CDR3 protein is CASSSPGTSLEQYF. CDR3 nucleotides: TGTGCCAGCAGTAGCCCCGGGACTAGCCTCGAGCAGTACTTC. This rearrangement joins TRBV6-1 to TRBJ2-7; TRBD2 matches at 9 bases. The CDR3 runs 14 residues. After removal of 5 bases from V and 6 bases from J, the junction contained 8 bases not matched to a gene. CDR1 is MNHNS, CDR2 SASEGT, per germline.

This clonotype appeared a few times. The chain links TRBV20-1 to TRBJ1-3; 9 nucleotides agree with TRBD1. V trimming: 3 bases; J trimming: 7 bases; junction bases outside the gene matches: 7. The CDR3 is 14 amino acids. The germline CDR1 and CDR2 sequences are DFQATT and SNEGSKA (reference sequence). The CDR3 DNA sequence: TGCAGTGCTAGGAGACAGGGGGTCGGGAACACCATATATTTT. Its translation is CSARRQGVGNTIYF.